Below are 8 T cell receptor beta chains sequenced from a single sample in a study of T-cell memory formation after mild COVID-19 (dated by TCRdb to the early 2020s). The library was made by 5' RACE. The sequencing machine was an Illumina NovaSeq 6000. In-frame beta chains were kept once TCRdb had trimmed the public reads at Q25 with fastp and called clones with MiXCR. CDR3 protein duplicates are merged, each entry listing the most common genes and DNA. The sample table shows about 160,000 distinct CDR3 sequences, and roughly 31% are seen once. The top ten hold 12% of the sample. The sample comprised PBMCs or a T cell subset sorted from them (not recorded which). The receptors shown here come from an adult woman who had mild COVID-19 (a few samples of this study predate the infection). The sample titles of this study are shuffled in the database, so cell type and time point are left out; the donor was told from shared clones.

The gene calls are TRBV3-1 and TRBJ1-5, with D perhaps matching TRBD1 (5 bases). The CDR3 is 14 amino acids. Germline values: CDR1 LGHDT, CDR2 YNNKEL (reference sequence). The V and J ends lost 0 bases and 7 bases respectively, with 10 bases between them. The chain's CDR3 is CASSQDLGGQPQHF. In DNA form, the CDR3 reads TGTGCCAGCAGCCAAGATCTTGGGGGACAGCCCCAGCATTTT.

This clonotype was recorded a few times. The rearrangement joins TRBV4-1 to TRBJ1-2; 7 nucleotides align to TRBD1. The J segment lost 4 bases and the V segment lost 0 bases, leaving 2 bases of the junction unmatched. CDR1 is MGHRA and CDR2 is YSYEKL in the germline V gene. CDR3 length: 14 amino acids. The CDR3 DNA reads TGCGCCAGCAGCCAAGAACGGACAGGCTATGGCTACACCTTC. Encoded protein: CASSQERTGYGYTF.

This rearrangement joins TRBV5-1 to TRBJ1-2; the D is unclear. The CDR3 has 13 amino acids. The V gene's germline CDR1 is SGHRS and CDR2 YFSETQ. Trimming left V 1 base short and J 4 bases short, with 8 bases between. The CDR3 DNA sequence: TGCGCCAGCAGCTTGATTGAGGGCTATGGCTACACCTTC. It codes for CASSLIEGYGYTF.

The CDR3 DNA reads TGTGCCAGCAGCTTAATCGGGGGCTGGGTTGGCAATCAGCCCCAGCATTTT. It encodes CASSLIGGWVGNQPQHF. The J gene is TRBJ1-5, the V gene TRBV7-9; perhaps TRBD1 as D (6 bases). V was trimmed by 2 bases and J by 2 bases, leaving 16 bases between them. Per germline, CDR1 SEHNR and CDR2 FQNEAQ (reference sequence). CDR3 length: 17 residues.

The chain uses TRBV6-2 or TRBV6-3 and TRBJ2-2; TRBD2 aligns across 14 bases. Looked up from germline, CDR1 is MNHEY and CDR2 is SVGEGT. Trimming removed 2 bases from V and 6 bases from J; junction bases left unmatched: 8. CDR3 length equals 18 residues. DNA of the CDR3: TGTGCCAGCAGTTACAGGGGACTAGCGGGAGAGGTCCCCGGGGAGCTGTTTTTT. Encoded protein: CASSYRGLAGEVPGELFF.

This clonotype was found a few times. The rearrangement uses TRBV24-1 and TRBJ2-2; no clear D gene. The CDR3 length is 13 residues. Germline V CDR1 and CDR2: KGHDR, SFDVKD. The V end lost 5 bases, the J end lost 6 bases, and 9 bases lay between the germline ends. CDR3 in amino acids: CATSVLGSGELFF. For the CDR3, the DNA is TGTGCCACCAGTGTCCTAGGGTCCGGGGAGCTGTTTTTT.

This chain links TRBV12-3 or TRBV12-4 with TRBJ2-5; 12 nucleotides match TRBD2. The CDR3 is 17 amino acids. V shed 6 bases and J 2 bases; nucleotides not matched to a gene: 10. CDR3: CASSLGLAGTLQETQYF. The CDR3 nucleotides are TGTGCCAGCAGCCTCGGACTAGCGGGGACCCTGCAAGAGACCCAGTACTTC.

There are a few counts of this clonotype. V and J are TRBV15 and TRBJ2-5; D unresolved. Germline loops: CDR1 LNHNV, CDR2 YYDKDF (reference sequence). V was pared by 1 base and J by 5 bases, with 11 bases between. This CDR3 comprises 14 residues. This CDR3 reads CATSRGILGETQYF. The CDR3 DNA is TGTGCCACCAGCAGAGGGATCCTAGGGGAGACCCAGTACTTC.